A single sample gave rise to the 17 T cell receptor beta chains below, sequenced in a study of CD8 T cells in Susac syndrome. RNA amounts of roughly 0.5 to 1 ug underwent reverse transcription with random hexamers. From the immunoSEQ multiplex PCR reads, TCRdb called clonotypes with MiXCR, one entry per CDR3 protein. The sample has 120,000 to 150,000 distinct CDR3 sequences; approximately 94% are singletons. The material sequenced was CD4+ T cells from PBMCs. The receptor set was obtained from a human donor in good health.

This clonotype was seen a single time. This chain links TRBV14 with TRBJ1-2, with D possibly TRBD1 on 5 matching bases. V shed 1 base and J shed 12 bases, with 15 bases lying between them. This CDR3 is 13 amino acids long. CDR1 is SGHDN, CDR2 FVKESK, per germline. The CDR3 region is CASSQGLRDGNTF. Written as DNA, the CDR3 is TGTGCCAGCAGCCAAGGTCTACGGGACGGCAACACCTTC.

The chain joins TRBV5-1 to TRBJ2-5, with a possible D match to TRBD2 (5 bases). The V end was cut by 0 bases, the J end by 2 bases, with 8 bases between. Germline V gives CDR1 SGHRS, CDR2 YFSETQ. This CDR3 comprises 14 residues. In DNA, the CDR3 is TGCGCCAGCAGCTTGGGGACTTTACAAGAGACCCAGTACTTC. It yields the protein CASSLGTLQETQYF.

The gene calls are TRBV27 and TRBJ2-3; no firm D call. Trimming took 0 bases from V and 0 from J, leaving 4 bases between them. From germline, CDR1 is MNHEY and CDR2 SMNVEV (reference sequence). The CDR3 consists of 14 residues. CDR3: CASSLSQSTDTQYF. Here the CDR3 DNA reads TGTGCCAGCAGTTTATCGCAAAGCACAGATACGCAGTATTTT.

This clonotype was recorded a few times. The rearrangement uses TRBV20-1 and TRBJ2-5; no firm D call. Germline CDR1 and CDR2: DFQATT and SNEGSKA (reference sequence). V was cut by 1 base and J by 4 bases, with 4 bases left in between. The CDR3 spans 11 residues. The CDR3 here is CSARVGETQYF. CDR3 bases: TGCAGTGCTAGAGTTGGAGAGACCCAGTACTTC.

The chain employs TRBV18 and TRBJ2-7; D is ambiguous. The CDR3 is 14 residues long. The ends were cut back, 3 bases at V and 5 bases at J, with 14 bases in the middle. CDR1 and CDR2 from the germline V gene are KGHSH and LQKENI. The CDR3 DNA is TGTGCCAGCTCACCTCCTTCGACTCGACACGAGCAGTACTTC. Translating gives CASSPPSTRHEQYF.

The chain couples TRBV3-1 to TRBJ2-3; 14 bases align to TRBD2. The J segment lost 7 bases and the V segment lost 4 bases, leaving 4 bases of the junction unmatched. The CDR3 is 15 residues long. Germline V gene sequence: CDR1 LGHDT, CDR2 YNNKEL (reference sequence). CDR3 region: CASSPGTSGSYTQYF. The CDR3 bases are TGTGCCAGCAGCCCCGGGACTAGCGGGAGTTATACGCAGTATTTT.

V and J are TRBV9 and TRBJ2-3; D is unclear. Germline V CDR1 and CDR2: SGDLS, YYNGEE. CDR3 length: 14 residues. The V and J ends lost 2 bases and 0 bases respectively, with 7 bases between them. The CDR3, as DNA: TGTGCCAGCAGCGTGCTTTCTAGCACAGATACGCAGTATTTT. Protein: CASSVLSSTDTQYF.

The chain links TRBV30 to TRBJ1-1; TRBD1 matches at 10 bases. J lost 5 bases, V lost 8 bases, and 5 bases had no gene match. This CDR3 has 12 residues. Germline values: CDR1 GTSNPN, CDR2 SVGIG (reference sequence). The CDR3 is CAVRDRGTEAFF. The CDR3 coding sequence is TGTGCCGTACGGGACAGGGGAACTGAAGCTTTCTTT.

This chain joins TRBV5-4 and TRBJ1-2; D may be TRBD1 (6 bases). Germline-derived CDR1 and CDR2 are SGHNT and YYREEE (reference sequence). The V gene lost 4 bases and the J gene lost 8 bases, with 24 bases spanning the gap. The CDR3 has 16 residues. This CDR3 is CASSPPYNRDGWGYTF. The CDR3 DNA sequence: TGTGCCAGCAGCCCCCCCTACAACAGGGACGGTTGGGGCTACACCTTC. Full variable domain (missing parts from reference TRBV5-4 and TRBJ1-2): ETGVTQSPTHLIKTRGQQVTLRCSSQSGHNTVSWYQQALGQGPQFIFQYYREEENGRGNFPPRFSGLQFPNYSSELNVNALELDDSALYLCASSPPYNRDGWGYTFGSGTRLTVV.

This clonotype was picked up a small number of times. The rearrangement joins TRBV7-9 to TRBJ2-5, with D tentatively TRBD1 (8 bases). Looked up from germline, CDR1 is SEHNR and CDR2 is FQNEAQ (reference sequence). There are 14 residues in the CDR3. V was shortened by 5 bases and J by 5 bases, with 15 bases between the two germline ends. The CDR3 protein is CASSQGQGGETQYF. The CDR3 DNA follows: TGTGCCAGCAGCCAAGGACAGGGAGGGGAGACCCAGTACTTC.

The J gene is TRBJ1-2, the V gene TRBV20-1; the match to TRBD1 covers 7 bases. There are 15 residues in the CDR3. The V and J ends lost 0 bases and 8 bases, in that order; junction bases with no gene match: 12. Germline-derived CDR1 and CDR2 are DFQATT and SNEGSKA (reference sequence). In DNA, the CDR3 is TGCAGTGCTAGAGATCGGGGTAGGGGGCGGCGGGGCTACACCTTC. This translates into CSARDRGRGRRGYTF.

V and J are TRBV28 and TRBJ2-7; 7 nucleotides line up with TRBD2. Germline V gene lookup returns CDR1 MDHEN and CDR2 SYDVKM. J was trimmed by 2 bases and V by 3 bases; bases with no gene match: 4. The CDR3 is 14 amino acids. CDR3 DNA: TGTGCCAGCAGTTTCTCTAGCGGAACCTACGAGCAGTACTTC. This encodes CASSFSSGTYEQYF.

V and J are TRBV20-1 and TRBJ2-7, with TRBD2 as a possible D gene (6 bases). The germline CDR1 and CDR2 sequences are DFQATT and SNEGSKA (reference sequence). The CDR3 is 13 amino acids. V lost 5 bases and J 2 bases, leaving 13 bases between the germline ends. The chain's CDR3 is CSAPGLDPYEQYF. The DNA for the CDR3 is TGCAGTGCTCCGGGACTGGATCCCTACGAGCAGTACTTC.

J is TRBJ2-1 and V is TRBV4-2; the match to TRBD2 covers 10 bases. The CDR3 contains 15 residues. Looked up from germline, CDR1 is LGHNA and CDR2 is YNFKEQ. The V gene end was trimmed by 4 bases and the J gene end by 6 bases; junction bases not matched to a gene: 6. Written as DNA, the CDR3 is TGTGCCAGCAGCCCGCAAGCGGGAGGGTTCAATGAGCAGTTCTTC. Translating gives CASSPQAGGFNEQFF.

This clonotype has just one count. The CDR3 DNA is TGCGCCAGCAGCCCGGAACCCGGGACAGCTTACGAGCAGTACTTC. This sequence encodes CASSPEPGTAYEQYF. J is TRBJ2-7 and V is TRBV5-1; 7 positions match TRBD1. V gave up 4 bases and J gave up 4 bases; unmatched junction bases: 11. Germline lookup yields CDR1 SGHRS and CDR2 YFSETQ. The CDR3 extends over 15 amino acids. Looking up the rest from reference TRBV5-1 and TRBJ2-7 gives the full variable domain: KAGVTQTPRYLIKTRGQQVTLSCSPISGHRSVSWYQQTPGQGLQFLFEYFSETQRNKGNFPGRFSGRQFSNSRSEMNVSTLELGDSALYLCASSPEPGTAYEQYFGPGTRLTVT.

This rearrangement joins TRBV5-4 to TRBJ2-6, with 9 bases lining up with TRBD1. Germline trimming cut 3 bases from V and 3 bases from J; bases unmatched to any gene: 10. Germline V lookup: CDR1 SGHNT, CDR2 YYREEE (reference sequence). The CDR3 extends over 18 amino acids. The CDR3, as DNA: TGTGCCAGCAGCTGGGGGGGGGACAGGGTAGTTGGGGCCAACGTCCTGACTTTC. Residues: CASSWGGDRVVGANVLTF.

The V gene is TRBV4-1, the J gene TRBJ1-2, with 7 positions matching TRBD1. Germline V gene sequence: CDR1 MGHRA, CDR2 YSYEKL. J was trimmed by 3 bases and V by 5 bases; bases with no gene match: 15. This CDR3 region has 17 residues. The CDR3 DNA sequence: TGCGCCAGCAGCTACCGACAGGGCTATGCTAGGGACTATGGCTACACCTTC. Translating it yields CASSYRQGYARDYGYTF.